These 4 T cell receptor beta chains originate from one sample sequenced in a study of spatial heterogeneity in lung cancer. MiXCR was run by TCRdb on the 5' RACE reads, yielding one entry per CDR3 protein. Among under 50,000 distinct CDR3 sequences listed, roughly 5.2% were seen once. Indicated time point: sample taken at primary tumor resection. Sequencing was performed on PBMCs, taken at surgery. The receptors were sampled from a female donor with early-stage non-small cell lung cancer.

This clonotype was seen ten or more times. J is TRBJ1-2 and V is TRBV30; 8 nucleotides agree with TRBD1. There are 12 residues in the CDR3. CDR1 and CDR2 (germline): GTSNPN, SVGIG (reference sequence). The CDR3 loop reads CARDRRDYGYTF. The CDR3 DNA is TGTGCGAGGGACAGGCGCGACTATGGCTACACCTTC.

This clonotype was counted many times. V usage is TRBV7-9 and J usage is TRBJ1-4, with D possibly TRBD1 on 6 matching bases. This CDR3 region has 13 residues. V gave up 8 bases and J gave up 3 bases, with 10 bases separating them. Germline lookup yields CDR1 SEHNR and CDR2 FQNEAQ (reference sequence). CDR3 protein: CASRGGPNEKLFF. DNA for the CDR3: TGTGCCAGCCGGGGGGGCCCTAATGAAAAACTGTTTTTT.

The J gene is TRBJ2-7, the V gene TRBV19, with a possible D match to TRBD2 (6 bases). The CDR3 has 13 amino acids. CDR1 is LNHDA, CDR2 SQIVND, per germline (reference sequence). V shed 7 bases and J shed 1 base, with 11 bases lying between them. DNA of the CDR3: TGTGCCAGTAACCCGGGAGTATCCTACGAGCAGTACTTC. Amino acids: CASNPGVSYEQYF.

This clonotype has ten or more counts. This chain connects TRBV5-1 to TRBJ2-2; D ambiguous. Trimming left V 0 bases short and J 5 bases short, with 5 bases between. Germline lookup yields CDR1 SGHRS and CDR2 YFSETQ. This CDR3 has 13 residues. The DNA of the CDR3 is TGCGCCAGCAGCTTGGCTCCTACCGGGGAGCTGTTTTTT. Encoded protein: CASSLAPTGELFF.